This T cell receptor (beta chain) was sequenced for a study of technical replicates of blood from a handful of donors. Sequenced by immunoSEQ multiplex PCR; TCRdb stores in-frame clones only, minus some. In the table there are 65,000 to 85,000 clones, 96% of which are singletons. Germline CDR1 is WSHSY and CDR2 is SAAADI. V lost 5 bases to trimming and J lost 2 bases; unmatched junction nucleotides: 13. The CDR3 is made up of 17 amino acids. Specimen: T cells isolated from PBMCs. The clonotype originates from a human donor in good health. The chain uses TRBV10-2 and TRBJ2-7; TRBD2 agrees at 9 bases. The CDR3 bases are TGCGCCAGCAGTAATGACTTCATAGCGGGAGAAACCTACGAGCAGTACTTC. Encoded protein: CASSNDFIAGETYEQYF.